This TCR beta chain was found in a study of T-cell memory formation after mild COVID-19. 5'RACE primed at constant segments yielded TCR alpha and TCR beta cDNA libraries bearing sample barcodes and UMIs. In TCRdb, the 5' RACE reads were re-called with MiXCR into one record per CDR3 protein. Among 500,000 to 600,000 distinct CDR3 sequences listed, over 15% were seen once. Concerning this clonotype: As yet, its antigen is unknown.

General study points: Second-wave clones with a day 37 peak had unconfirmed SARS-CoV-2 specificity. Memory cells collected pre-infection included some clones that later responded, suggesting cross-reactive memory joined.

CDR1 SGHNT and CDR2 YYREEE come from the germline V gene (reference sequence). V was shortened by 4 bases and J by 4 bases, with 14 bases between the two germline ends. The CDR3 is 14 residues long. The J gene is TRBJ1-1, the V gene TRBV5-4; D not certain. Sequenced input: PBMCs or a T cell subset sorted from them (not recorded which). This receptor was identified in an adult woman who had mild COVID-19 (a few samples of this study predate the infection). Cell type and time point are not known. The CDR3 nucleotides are TGTGCCAGCAGCCGTCCCCCCGGAGGCACTGAAGCTTTCTTT. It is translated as CASSRPPGGTEAFF.